This TCR beta chain was documented in a study of identical twins. V shed 0 bases and J shed 5 bases, with 14 bases lying between them. The CDR3 covers 16 residues. CDR1 is LNHNV and CDR2 is YYDKDF in the germline V gene (reference sequence). A remark on this clonotype: Its antigen remains unidentified.

Study findings and constraints: Twin sharing of out-of-frame TCR alpha was underestimated by models in monozygotic pairs. Out-of-frame alpha sequences common to twins exhibited a surplus of low generation probability. Beta out-of-frame sequences showed weaker excess sharing between twins.

Each CDR3 protein gets one entry after TCRdb re-called the 5' RACE reads with MiXCR. Here the sample spans fewer than 550,000 distinct CDR3 sequences, around 15% being singletons. These sequences were also reported in another study, on yellow fever vaccine responses in identical twins. That work contributes: Reportedly, twins' vaccine T cell responses looked partly convergent and partly personalized.

V and J are TRBV15 and TRBJ2-1, with D possibly called TRBD1 or TRBD2 (6 bases each). The clonotype originates from a woman aged 18-29 years in good health. Sequenced input: CD4+ T cells sorted from blood. CDR3 in amino acids: CATSRDLGGINNEQFF. CDR3 bases: TGTGCCACCAGCAGAGATTTAGGGGGGATTAACAATGAGCAGTTCTTC. The full variable domain, its missing parts supplied by reference TRBV15 and TRBJ2-1, is DAMVIQNPRYQVTQFGKPVTLSCSQTLNHNVMYWYQQKSSQAPKLLFHYYDKDFNNEADTPDNFQSRRPNTSFCFLDIRSPGLGDTAMYLCATSRDLGGINNEQFFGPGTRLTVL.